One and the same sample provided the 15 T cell receptor beta chains below, sequenced in a study of blood T cells in healthy people across ages. A second PCR, run for about 7 to 11 cycles, used a sample-barcoded 5' primer plus a J-beta primer mix. TCRdb itself ran the 5' RACE reads through MiXCR, one entry per CDR3 protein. The sample gives over 950,000 distinct CDR3 sequences, more than 30% of which show up once; over 10% is in the top ten. Input material: blood. Source of these receptors: a man aged 18 to 30 in good health.

The chain carries TRBV12-3 or TRBV12-4 and TRBJ1-1, with D possibly matching TRBD1 (5 bases). Trimming shortened V by 7 bases and J by 0 bases, and 12 bases separated the two germline ends. The CDR3 runs to 14 residues. CDR3 protein: CASTRAGLNTEAFF. The DNA of the CDR3 is TGTGCCAGCACCAGGGCAGGTCTGAACACTGAAGCTTTCTTT.

This clonotype has ten or more counts. The chain is built from TRBV3-1 and TRBJ2-1; D gene uncertain. CDR1 is LGHDT and CDR2 is YNNKEL in the germline V gene (reference sequence). This CDR3 has 13 amino acids. Trimming stripped 3 bases from V and 0 bases from J, with 3 bases between. CDR3 sequence: CASSHGSYNEQFF. CDR3 bases: TGTGCCAGCAGCCACGGCTCCTACAATGAGCAGTTCTTC.

This clonotype was seen only a few times. The chain carries TRBV20-1 and TRBJ1-2; 9 nucleotides agree with TRBD1. CDR1 and CDR2 (germline): DFQATT, SNEGSKA (reference sequence). The CDR3 has 15 amino acids. Unmatched junction bases numbered 7, after V lost 0 bases and J lost 5 bases. As DNA, the CDR3 is TGCAGTGCTAGAGATACAGGGGGCGCAGAGTATGGCTACACCTTC. Protein: CSARDTGGAEYGYTF.

This clonotype was recorded once. The CDR3, as DNA: TGTGCCAGCAGCCAAGCTTCTAGCGGAAGAATAAACAATGAGCAGTTCTTC. This translates into CASSQASSGRINNEQFF. The chain couples TRBV3-1 to TRBJ2-1; 7 positions agree with TRBD2. Trimming at V came to 1 base and at J to 5 bases, leaving 11 bases not matched to a gene. CDR3 size: 17 residues. Germline V gene data show CDR1 as LGHDT and CDR2 as YNNKEL (reference sequence).

The genes are TRBV27 and TRBJ1-5, with D tentatively TRBD1 (5 bases). CDR1 and CDR2 from the germline V gene are MNHEY and SMNVEV (reference sequence). There are 15 residues in the CDR3. V was shortened by 2 bases and J by 0 bases, with 8 bases between the two germline ends. Here the CDR3 reads CASSLQGDSNQPQHF. In nucleotides, the CDR3 is TGTGCCAGCAGTTTACAAGGGGATAGCAATCAGCCCCAGCATTTT.

V is TRBV9 and J is TRBJ2-3; tentative D call: TRBD1 (5 bases). V gave up 2 bases and J gave up 0 bases, with 16 bases separating them. The germline V gene encodes CDR1 SGDLS and CDR2 YYNGEE. This CDR3 has 17 amino acids. The CDR3 DNA sequence: TGTGCCAGCAGCGTCGACAGCAGGATCGCTAGCACAGATACGCAGTATTTT. Translation gives CASSVDSRIASTDTQYF.

This clonotype was counted a single time. The chain links TRBV27 to TRBJ2-1, with D possibly being TRBD1 (5 bases). This CDR3 is 15 amino acids long. V lost 3 bases to trimming and J lost 3 bases, with 12 bases between them. Germline CDR1 and CDR2: MNHEY and SMNVEV (reference sequence). The CDR3 loop is CASSFRAGNYNEQFF. In nucleotides, the CDR3 is TGTGCCAGCAGTTTTAGGGCAGGGAACTACAATGAGCAGTTCTTC.

In this sample, this clonotype turned up a few times. V and J are TRBV7-2 and TRBJ2-3, with 11 bases that match TRBD2. Germline V gene sequence: CDR1 SGHTA, CDR2 FQGNSA. V lost 2 bases to trimming and J lost 3 bases; unmatched junction nucleotides: 4. The CDR3 is made up of 16 amino acids. In DNA form, the CDR3 reads TGTGCCAGCAGCTTAAGTCTAGCGGGGGGTACAGATACGCAGTATTTT. Translation: CASSLSLAGGTDTQYF.

The chain recombines TRBV4-3 with TRBJ1-1; D is unresolved. Per germline, CDR1 LGHNA and CDR2 YSLEER. The CDR3 is 14 amino acids. V lost 0 bases to trimming and J lost 7 bases, with 12 bases between them. Here the CDR3 reads CASSQETMGFEAFF. CDR3 sequence (DNA): TGCGCCAGCAGCCAAGAGACCATGGGGTTTGAAGCTTTCTTT.

This clonotype was seen just once. V is TRBV20-1 and J is TRBJ2-1; D perhaps matches TRBD1 (6 bases). The J call may be mistaken, given a closer DNA end match to TRBJ2-7. Germline V gene data show CDR1 as DFQATT and CDR2 as SNEGSKA (reference sequence). This CDR3 region has 15 residues. CDR3 bases: TGCAGTGCTAGAGGGCAGGGGAGCTCCTACAATGAGCAGTACTTC. It translates to CSARGQGSSYNEQYF.

CDR3: CASSLSRTGGYNEQFF. In DNA form, the CDR3 reads TGTGCCAGCAGCTTATCTCGGACAGGGGGCTACAATGAGCAGTTCTTC. The rearrangement uses TRBV7-6 and TRBJ2-1; 10 bases align to TRBD1. Germline values: CDR1 SGHVS, CDR2 FNYEAQ. The CDR3 totals 16 residues. V was pared by 2 bases and J by 3 bases, with 4 bases of the junction left unmatched.

A note on this clonotype: The junction differs from germline at one of its ends, possibly a read error. The V call is TRBV12-3 or TRBV12-4, the J call TRBJ1-3, with D uncertain. This CDR3 region has 12 residues. In DNA, the CDR3 is TGTGCCAGCAGGGAACCTGGAAGCACCATATATTTT. Amino acids: CASREPGSTIYF.

The rearrangement links TRBV12-3 or TRBV12-4 to TRBJ2-2; D is perhaps TRBD2 (5 bases). Trimming pared 3 bases from V and 0 bases from J, leaving 8 bases between. This CDR3 has 15 amino acids. The CDR3 is CASSFSGANTGELFF. The CDR3, as DNA: TGTGCCAGCAGTTTCAGCGGTGCGAACACCGGGGAGCTGTTTTTT.

This rearrangement joins TRBV7-2 to TRBJ1-2; the match to TRBD1 covers 8 bases. The CDR3 is 15 amino acids. V lost 5 bases, J lost 4 bases, and 9 bases stayed unmatched. Germline V CDR1 and CDR2: SGHTA, FQGNSA. CDR3 region: CASSLDRASRYGYTF. The CDR3 coding sequence is TGTGCCAGCAGCCTGGACAGGGCGAGTCGCTATGGCTACACCTTC.

The chain recombines TRBV28 with TRBJ1-6, with TRBD1 matching 8 bases. Trimming cost V 7 bases and J 5 bases; bases outside gene matches: 4. The CDR3 contains 14 residues. Germline loops: CDR1 MDHEN, CDR2 SYDVKM. The CDR3 spells CASIKQGDNSPLHF. DNA for the CDR3: TGTGCCAGCATCAAACAGGGGGATAATTCACCCCTCCACTTT.